These 25 T cell receptor beta chains share one sample of origin, sequenced in a study of response to subunit inactivated influenza vaccine. TCRdb recomputed calls from the RT-PCR reads with MiXCR, one row per CDR3 protein. The sample lists around 580,000 distinct CDR3 sequences, about 14% occurring once. The material sequenced was PBMCs from blood, taken 11 to 12 days after vaccination. These receptors all come from a man aged 45-65 years who received an inactivated influenza vaccine.

This clonotype was seen at least ten times. V usage is TRBV4-2 and J usage is TRBJ2-4; D is perhaps TRBD2 (5 bases). The ends were cut back, 0 bases at V and 10 bases at J, with 10 bases in the middle. CDR3 size: 13 residues. Germline-derived CDR1 and CDR2 are LGHNA and YNFKEQ. CDR3 bases: TGTGCCAGCAGCCAAGATTCGAGGGCAATTCAGTACTTC. It specifies CASSQDSRAIQYF.

The chain employs TRBV24-1 and TRBJ2-3; D assignment may be TRBD1 or TRBD2 (5 bases each). The length of the CDR3 is 14 residues. CDR1 KGHDR and CDR2 SFDVKD come from the germline V gene. V lost 5 bases and J lost 2, with 10 bases in between. Written as DNA, the CDR3 is TGTGCCACCAGTGTCCCGGGACCCACAGATACGCAGTATTTT. It yields the protein CATSVPGPTDTQYF.

At least ten counts were recorded for this clonotype. The chain is built from TRBV7-8 and TRBJ1-3, with D tentatively TRBD1 (5 bases). V dropped 6 bases and J dropped 4 bases, with 10 bases sitting between them. The CDR3 totals 13 residues. Germline V gene sequence: CDR1 SGHVS, CDR2 FQNEAQ. The CDR3 is CASRSHRGNTIYF. CDR3 bases: TGTGCCAGCAGATCTCACAGGGGAAACACCATATATTTT.

This clonotype was detected a few times. The V and J genes are TRBV4-3 and TRBJ2-3; perhaps TRBD2 as D (6 bases). Trimming stripped 4 bases from V and 1 base from J, with 12 bases between. The germline V gene encodes CDR1 LGHNA and CDR2 YSLEER. CDR3 size: 15 residues. The CDR3 nucleotides are TGCGCCAGCAGCCGCGGCCCTAGCGGCACAGATACGCAGTATTTT. Its protein is CASSRGPSGTDTQYF.

This sequence joins TRBV20-1 and TRBJ2-3; TRBD2 matches at 12 bases. V dropped 6 bases and J dropped 1; count of bases not matched to a gene: 8. The CDR3 consists of 16 residues. CDR1 is DFQATT and CDR2 is SNEGSKA in the germline V gene (reference sequence). CDR3 in DNA: TGCAGTGCCCGTGGACTAGCGGGACAGGGCACAGATACGCAGTATTTT. Residues: CSARGLAGQGTDTQYF.

The J gene is TRBJ1-2, the V gene TRBV7-9, with a weak D call TRBD1 (5 bases). The CDR3 is 15 residues long. Germline CDR1 is SEHNR and CDR2 is FQNEAQ (reference sequence). Trimming stripped 4 bases from V and 4 bases from J, with 16 bases between. The CDR3, as DNA: TGTGCCAGCAGCTCCCAGGGCGGTCTTGGCTATGGCTACACCTTC. It codes for CASSSQGGLGYGYTF.

The sample holds a few counts of this clonotype. This chain links TRBV28 with TRBJ2-7; 13 bases are a match to TRBD2. This CDR3 is 16 amino acids long. Germline trimming cut 6 bases from V and 4 bases from J; bases unmatched to any gene: 9. CDR1 and CDR2 from the germline V gene are MDHEN and SYDVKM. CDR3 bases: TGTGCCAGCAGCCGTCGGACTAGCGGGAGCTTATACGAGCAGTACTTC. This gives the protein CASSRRTSGSLYEQYF.

There are many counts of this clonotype. This chain connects TRBV9 to TRBJ1-3; 7 bases line up with TRBD1. Trimming took 4 bases from V and 3 from J; bases not matched to a gene: 7. This CDR3 is 15 amino acids long. Germline V gene sequence: CDR1 SGDLS, CDR2 YYNGEE. The CDR3 nucleotides are TGTGCCAGCAGCCCCGGGACAGTAGGTGGAAACACCATATATTTT. This sequence encodes CASSPGTVGGNTIYF.

The chain employs TRBV10-3 and TRBJ2-6; D possibly corresponds to TRBD2 (6 bases). The ends were cut back, 6 bases at V and 0 bases at J, with 12 bases in the middle. The length of the CDR3 is 16 residues. CDR1 is ENHRY, CDR2 SYGVKD, per germline. The CDR3: CAISPGLTSGANVLTF. CDR3 DNA: TGTGCCATCAGCCCGGGACTCACCTCTGGGGCCAACGTCCTGACTTTC.

There are many counts of this clonotype. The chain is built from TRBV7-2 and TRBJ2-2; no reliable D call. V was pared by 6 bases and J by 0 bases, with 5 bases between. Germline V gene sequence: CDR1 SGHTA, CDR2 FQGNSA. CDR3 length: 13 residues. Here the CDR3 reads CASSSANTGELFF. In DNA, the CDR3 is TGTGCCAGCAGTTCAGCGAACACCGGGGAGCTGTTTTTT.

The V call is TRBV29-1, the J call TRBJ2-7, with a possible D match to TRBD2 (5 bases). Trimming removed 1 base from V and 1 base from J, with 8 bases in between. The CDR3 runs 13 residues. Germline loops: CDR1 SQVTM, CDR2 ANQGSEA. The CDR3 DNA reads as TGCAGCGTTGAAGCGACTAATTCCTACGAGCAGTACTTC. Protein product: CSVEATNSYEQYF.

V gene TRBV4-3 combines with J gene TRBJ1-4; 10 positions agree with TRBD1. Germline V gene lookup returns CDR1 LGHNA and CDR2 YSLEER. The CDR3 covers 16 residues. Germline trimming cut 4 bases from V and 7 bases from J; bases unmatched to any gene: 9. The CDR3 bases are TGCGCCAGCAGCCGAACACCGGGACAGGGGCTTGAAAAACTGTTTTTT. Its translation: CASSRTPGQGLEKLFF.

This clonotype has at least ten counts. CDR3 nucleotides: TGTGCCAGCAGCTTAATTCGACGGACGAACAGGACCTACTATGGCTACACCTTC. Translation: CASSLIRRTNRTYYGYTF. This chain connects TRBV11-2 to TRBJ1-2; a weak D match, TRBD1 (5 bases). The CDR3 has 18 amino acids. Germline V gene lookup returns CDR1 SGHAT and CDR2 FQNNGV. V lost 2 bases, J lost 3 bases, and 22 bases lay in between.

This clonotype turned up a few times. The rearrangement links TRBV5-1 to TRBJ2-5; possibly TRBD1 for D (5 bases). This CDR3 is built from 13 residues. Germline V gene sequence: CDR1 SGHRS, CDR2 YFSETQ. V was pared by 1 base and J by 4 bases, with 8 bases between. This chain's CDR3 is CASSLNQGETQYF. CDR3 nucleotide sequence: TGCGCCAGCAGCTTGAATCAGGGAGAGACCCAGTACTTC.

The chain links TRBV20-1 to TRBJ1-5; D is ambiguous. Per the germline V gene, CDR1 is DFQATT and CDR2 is SNEGSKA (reference sequence). Trimming took off 1 base at V and 0 bases at J, with 10 bases between the two ends. The CDR3 totals 15 residues. The DNA of the CDR3 is TGCAGTGCTAGAGGTGGAGGGTATAGCAATCAGCCCCAGCATTTT. It translates to CSARGGGYSNQPQHF.

This clonotype has only a few counts. The chain uses TRBV21-1 and TRBJ1-2. TRBV21-1 is a listed pseudogene. The CDR3 extends over 15 amino acids. Here the CDR3 reads CASSKLPPTNYGYTF. In nucleotides, the CDR3 is TGTGCCAGCAGCAAACTTCCACCGACTAACTATGGCTACACCTTC.

This clonotype was counted between two and nine times. The chain joins TRBV5-1 to TRBJ2-3; no firm D call. The V end lost 4 bases, the J end lost 3 bases, and 9 bases lay between the germline ends. The CDR3 loop spans 13 amino acids. Germline-derived CDR1 and CDR2 are SGHRS and YFSETQ. CDR3 sequence: CASSTTGTDTQYF. The CDR3 DNA sequence: TGCGCCAGCAGCACGACTGGTACAGATACGCAGTATTTT. The full variable domain, rest sourced from reference TRBV5-1 and TRBJ2-3, is KAGVTQTPRYLIKTRGQQVTLSCSPISGHRSVSWYQQTPGQGLQFLFEYFSETQRNKGNFPGRFSGRQFSNSRSEMNVSTLELGDSALYLCASSTTGTDTQYFGPGTRLTVL.

This clonotype has only a few counts. The chain links TRBV27 to TRBJ1-2; a weak D match, TRBD1 (5 bases). This CDR3 is built from 16 residues. CDR1 and CDR2 from the germline V gene are MNHEY and SMNVEV (reference sequence). V was cut by 6 bases and J by 4 bases, with 21 bases left in between. CDR3 sequence: CASSSLGVWGRYGYTF. The DNA for the CDR3 is TGTGCCAGCAGCTCCCTAGGGGTGTGGGGCCGCTATGGCTACACCTTC.

This sequence joins TRBV7-2 and TRBJ2-1, with a tentative D call TRBD1 (5 bases). The V gene's germline CDR1 is SGHTA and CDR2 FQGNSA. V was clipped by 3 bases and J by 4 bases, with 10 bases between them. The CDR3 length is 14 residues. In nucleotides, the CDR3 is TGTGCCAGCAGCTTTAGACAGAGGTACAATGAGCAGTTCTTC. This encodes CASSFRQRYNEQFF.

V usage is TRBV29-1 and J usage is TRBJ1-1; 8 nucleotides agree with TRBD1. CDR1 SQVTM and CDR2 ANQGSEA come from the germline V gene. CDR3 length: 12 amino acids. V gave up 4 bases and J gave up 4 bases; unmatched junction bases: 2. The DNA of the CDR3 is TGCAGCGTTGTTGACAGGGGCACTGAAGCTTTCTTT. Translated: CSVVDRGTEAFF.

The rearrangement uses TRBV30 and TRBJ2-1; 8 nucleotides align to TRBD1. Germline V gives CDR1 GTSNPN, CDR2 SVGIG (reference sequence). After removal of 2 bases from V and 3 bases from J, the junction contained 6 bases not matched to a gene. The CDR3 consists of 15 residues. The CDR3 region is CAWSQSGGDYNEQFF. The CDR3 nucleotides are TGTGCCTGGAGTCAATCAGGGGGCGACTACAATGAGCAGTTCTTC.

The chain carries TRBV28 and TRBJ2-3; D call uncertain. This CDR3 is built from 15 residues. Trimming removed 4 bases from V and 0 bases from J, with 11 bases in between. Germline loops: CDR1 MDHEN, CDR2 SYDVKM. This chain's CDR3 is CASSSRWASTDTQYF. The CDR3 DNA follows: TGTGCCAGCAGTTCACGTTGGGCTAGCACAGATACGCAGTATTTT.

A few counts support this clonotype. The chain carries TRBV29-1 and TRBJ2-3; D is possibly TRBD2 (7 bases). Germline CDR1 is SQVTM and CDR2 is ANQGSEA. V lost 6 bases and J 2 bases, leaving 12 bases between the germline ends. The CDR3 length is 13 residues. The DNA for the CDR3 is TGCAGCGTCCCGGCGGGGGCCACAGATACGCAGTATTTT. Its protein product is CSVPAGATDTQYF.

The sample holds a few counts of this clonotype. The chain recombines TRBV10-3 with TRBJ2-7, with 13 positions matching TRBD2. CDR3 length: 14 amino acids. V shed 6 bases and J 5 bases; nucleotides not matched to a gene: 4. Germline-derived CDR1 and CDR2 are ENHRY and SYGVKD. For the CDR3, the DNA is TGTGCCATCAGGCCGGGACTAGCGGGGAACGAGCAGTACTTC. Residues: CAIRPGLAGNEQYF.

This clonotype occurred a few times. The gene calls are TRBV12-3 or TRBV12-4 and TRBJ2-4; D gene ambiguous. The V gene lost 1 base and the J gene lost 10 bases, with 14 bases spanning the gap. This CDR3 region has 14 residues. CDR3 bases: TGTGCCAGCAGTTTAGATGATTGGGGTGCGATTCAGTACTTC. Protein product: CASSLDDWGAIQYF.